Given below is one TCR beta chain in context. The antigen remains undetermined. This sample stems from a study of Tregs in tolerant kidney transplant recipients. Notes on the study in general: Tregs expanded with activated donor B cells seemed most donor-specific.

Profiling relied on immunoSEQ multiplex PCR, and the TCRdb table lists in-frame clones only, not all of them. Of about 240,000 clones listed, 65% to 85% are singletons. Germline V lookup: CDR1 SGHRS, CDR2 YFSETQ. V was clipped by 4 bases and J by 2 bases; unmatched bases: 7. The CDR3 sequence is 16 residues long. The material sequenced was CD4+ T cells from blood. The clonotype originates from a human donor in good health. V is TRBV5-1 and J is TRBJ1-5, with 9 bases aligning to TRBD1. The CDR3 DNA reads TGCGCCAGCAGCCCTGGTGACAGGGGGGGCAATCAGCCCCAGCATTTT. This encodes CASSPGDRGGNQPQHF.